This T cell receptor (beta chain) was profiled in a study of shared clonotypes between healthy human individuals (dated by TCRdb to 2020 to 2021). Background on the whole study: The cohort included a few men and a couple of women between 18 and 49 years of age. Per donor, three plates each were used for CD4 naive and CD4 memory, two for CD8 naive, and one for CD8 memory. Leukapheresis yielded between about 0.9 and 9.5 billion PBMCs per donor. To estimate repertoire size and how much clonotypes are shared between individuals, the study performed deep sequencing of blood TCR repertoires from a few healthy adults. To increase sequencing depth and limit assay-specific biases, TCR repertoire library preparation and sequencing were carried out by different laboratories using diverse techniques. On the study overall, not on this receptor specifically: Naive subsets generally had larger estimated clonotype richness than memory subsets did. Sampling was limited to blood, and TCR repertoires in tissue likely differ from TCR repertoires in blood. Because the study included only a small number of donors, the genetic and exposure-history diversity represented was limited. Based on pairwise subsampling, the degree of clonotype sharing among donors was expected to be affected by sequencing depth. Incomplete sequencing was indicated by rarefaction of sorted-subset datasets, despite the large sequencing depth. Across four donors, about 4.5% of naive CD4, approximately 3.6% of naive CD8, approximately 2.5% of memory CD4, and about 0.4% of memory CD8 clonotypes were shared. Compared with non-shared clonotypes, the clonotypes found in all four sorted-subset donors had higher generation probabilities.

The germline V gene sets CDR1 to SGHTA and CDR2 to FQGTGA. V is shortened by 3 bases, J by 3 bases, and the region joining them spans 9 bases. The CDR3 goes from the cysteine to the phenylalanine over 14 residues. Only the CDR3 DNA stays, 42 bases, in frame from base 1. About this clone itself: It lacks a known antigen. Base quality data are lacking; no much larger clone is found one base away.

Using the deep immunoSEQ assay, multiplex PCR amplified TCR CDR3 regions from genomic DNA. Extracted genomic DNA from each cell subset was spread evenly across all wells of several immunoSEQ 96-well plates, with each plate serving as a replicate. Each replicate PCR for sorted subsets received around 200 ng genomic DNA, equal to some 32,000 T cell genomes. Purified libraries were measured with a Qubit 3.0 fluorometer, size-checked on a Bioanalyzer 2100, and measured again with the KAPA Library Quantification kit. Every immunoSEQ 96-well plate was sequenced on a dedicated single-read 150-cycle Illumina NextSeq 550 flow cell. In the source study's methods: Because only junctional sequences without quality scores were contained in the immunoSEQ output, filtering matching that applied to full-length reads could not be performed. To assign V/J genes and CDR3, sequences were annotated against IMGT germline references using PyIR, a Python wrapper for IgBLAST v1.9. Reads with weak V/J assignments (E-value above 1e-6), missing CDR3, stop codons, out-of-frame junctions, or ambiguous translated residues were removed. V3J clonotypes were defined as sequences sharing an identical inferred V gene, J gene, and CDR3 amino acid sequence. Percentage overlap between repertoires was calculated by dividing the number of shared unique clonotypes by the size of the smaller repertoire. Richness of each repertoire was evaluated using RTK rarefaction, the Chao1 estimator, and Recon v2.1 estimates of unobserved clonotypes. Generation probabilities were computed with OLGA for all TCRbeta clonotypes obtained by the gDNA method from several donors. TCRdb's version of the immuneACCESS table is confined to in-frame rearrangements and falls short of the full clone set. An unresolved V gene accounts for under half of the shortfall where checked; the remainder is of unknown origin. V, J and clone size are taken as reported in that table, and D and trimming were inferred from the DNA itself. This sample has more than 1,200,000 clones in its table, and 97% to 99% of those were observed once. The ten largest clones capture approximately 0.4% of the sample.

Healthy HIV-negative adults with no recently reported acute infections or vaccinations were included as donors. All donors were Caucasian adults living in Nashville, Tennessee, USA. CD4+ T cells were enriched by magnetic negative selection, after which naive cells were positively selected on CD45RA and the negative fraction was taken as the memory subset. After blood collection by leukapheresis, PBMCs were isolated using Ficoll-Histopaque density gradient centrifugation and then cryopreserved in the vapor phase of liquid nitrogen. Purity and quantity of every magnetically sorted T cell population were checked by analytical flow cytometry. From each sorted fraction, genomic DNA was isolated and quantified by UV absorbance on a Nanodrop 2000c.

Specimen: naive CD4+ T cells sorted from blood. In the paper's terms, the cell subset or site label means: CD45RA+ positively selected. The rearranged segments are TRBV7-3 and TRBJ1-3; no D gene call is confident. This TCR was sampled from a man aged 30 to 45 in good health. Here the CDR3 is given as CASSFDGLGNTIYF. The DNA reads as follows: TGTGCCAGCAGCTTTGACGGGCTTGGAAACACCATATATTTT.